The 22 T cell receptor beta chains listed next were all sequenced from one sample in a study of shared clonotypes between healthy human individuals. TCRdb's table, derived via immunoSEQ multiplex PCR, lists solely in-frame clones and lacks some. This sample carries a few hundred thousand clones, roughly 95% of them seen once, and the ten largest clones take about 0.11%. Positively selected for CCR7, the CD45RO-negative cells used as naive CD8 cells excluded terminally differentiated effector memory CD45RA+ cells. The sample taken for sequencing was naive CD8+ T cells sorted from blood. Receptors were obtained from a woman aged 30 to 39 in good health.

Details on this clone: This specimen includes other DNA sequences encoding the same CDR3. The V gene is TRBV6-5, the J gene TRBJ2-7; 11 bases line up with TRBD2. Germline-derived CDR1 and CDR2 are MNHEY and SVGAGI. The CDR3 is 14 residues long. Losses at the gene ends were 2 bases for V and 4 bases for J; bases not matched to a gene: 1. The CDR3 loop reads CASSYVAGGYEQYF. CDR3 DNA sequence: TGTGCCAGCAGTTACGTAGCGGGGGGGTACGAGCAGTACTTC.

The chain couples TRBV29-1 to TRBJ2-5, with D possibly matching TRBD1 (7 bases). The CDR3 is 14 amino acids. V gave up 3 bases and J gave up 2 bases, with 13 bases separating them. Germline V gives CDR1 SQVTM, CDR2 ANQGSEA. The DNA for the CDR3 is TGCAGCGTTGAGGGCGGGACAGATCAAGAGACCCAGTACTTC. Translated, it gives CSVEGGTDQETQYF.

This chain links TRBV21-1 with TRBJ2-7; TRBD1 is the table's D call, not checked against the DNA. TRBV21-1 is a pseudogene locus. This CDR3 has 14 amino acids. CDR3 sequence: CASSKGQGVHEQYF. The CDR3 bases are TGTGCCAGCAGCAAGGGACAGGGGGTCCACGAGCAGTACTTC.

V is TRBV10-1 and J is TRBJ2-2, with D unresolved. This CDR3 spans 15 amino acids. CDR1 and CDR2 from the germline V gene are WNHNN and SYGVQD (reference sequence). Between the trimmed V and J ends, which lost 3 bases and 3 bases, there was a span of 11 bases. This CDR3 reads CASSDARNYTGELFF. CDR3 nucleotides: TGCGCCAGCAGTGATGCCAGAAACTACACCGGGGAGCTGTTTTTT.

This rearrangement joins TRBV5-6 to TRBJ2-7, with 8 nucleotides matching TRBD1. CDR1 and CDR2 (germline): SGHDT, YYEEEE. The V gene end was trimmed by 4 bases and the J gene end by 5 bases; junction bases not matched to a gene: 14. The CDR3 sequence is 16 residues long. The DNA of the CDR3 is TGTGCCAGCAGCCTGTCGGTCCCGGACAGGGACAACGAGCAGTACTTC. Translating gives CASSLSVPDRDNEQYF.

Points on this clone: Other DNA sequences within the sample encode an identical CDR3. The chain uses TRBV5-4 and TRBJ2-3; D call uncertain. V lost 2 bases to trimming and J lost 3 bases, with 1 base between them. The CDR3 runs 11 residues. The germline V gene encodes CDR1 SGHNT and CDR2 YYREEE (reference sequence). The CDR3 loop reads CASSFTDTQYF. CDR3 DNA: TGTGCCAGCAGCTTTACAGATACGCAGTATTTT.

This chain connects TRBV5-6 to TRBJ1-4, with D possibly TRBD1 on 6 matching bases. CDR1 is SGHDT and CDR2 is YYEEEE in the germline V gene. This CDR3 has 16 amino acids. Deletions cut 3 bases from V and 4 bases from J, with 16 bases between. The CDR3 reads CASSWSQGGYNEKLFF. CDR3 nucleotides: TGTGCCAGCAGCTGGAGTCAAGGGGGATATAATGAAAAACTGTTTTTT.

This chain joins TRBV19 and TRBJ1-5; weak D call: TRBD1 (5 bases). This CDR3 is built from 18 residues. V was cut by 7 bases and J by 2 bases, with 24 bases left in between. Per the germline V gene, CDR1 is LNHDA and CDR2 is SQIVND (reference sequence). CDR3 in amino acids: CASTKETAWAIGNQPQHF. CDR3 DNA sequence: TGTGCCAGTACCAAGGAGACAGCCTGGGCAATAGGCAATCAGCCCCAGCATTTT.

On this clone: A read error may produce the germline difference seen at one junction end. The chain uses TRBV5-1 and TRBJ1-6; a weak D match, TRBD1 (5 bases). Germline CDR1 and CDR2: SGHRS and YFSETQ. The CDR3 sequence is 17 residues long. CDR3: CASRLAFGGGRSSPLHF. CDR3 bases: TGCGCCAGCAGATTGGCTTTCGGCGGGGGGAGGTCTTCACCCCTCCACTTT. The whole variable domain, remainder taken from reference TRBV5-1 and TRBJ1-6, is KAGVTQTPRYLIKTRGQQVTLSCSPISGHRSVSWYQQTPGQGLQFLFEYFSETQRNKGNFPGRFSGRQFSNSRSEMNVSTLELGDSALYLCASRLAFGGGRSSPLHFGNGTRLTVT.

The chain has TRBV7-2 and TRBJ1-3; 7 bases line up with TRBD1. The CDR3 spans 15 residues. The V gene end was trimmed by 5 bases and the J gene end by 2 bases; junction bases not matched to a gene: 6. Germline V gene sequence: CDR1 SGHTA, CDR2 FQGNSA. CDR3 bases: TGTGCCAGCAGCATACAGGGGCCTCCTGGAAACACCATATATTTT. It encodes CASSIQGPPGNTIYF.

The gene calls are TRBV4-1 and TRBJ2-4; D ambiguous. This CDR3 is 16 amino acids long. Germline loops: CDR1 MGHRA, CDR2 YSYEKL. Trimming removed 3 bases from V and 3 bases from J, with 15 bases in between. CDR3 sequence reads: CASSQKSEANKNIQYF. In nucleotides, the CDR3 is TGCGCCAGCAGCCAGAAAAGTGAGGCAAACAAAAACATTCAGTACTTC.

This chain links TRBV4-1 with TRBJ1-5; TRBD1 is a possible D gene (6 bases). The V gene lost 5 bases and the J gene lost 7 bases, with 15 bases spanning the gap. The V gene's germline CDR1 is MGHRA and CDR2 YSYEKL. The CDR3 spans 14 residues. The CDR3 DNA is TGCGCCAGCAGCGCGAACAGGGTGCGGCAGCCCCAGCATTTT. It encodes CASSANRVRQPQHF.

V usage is TRBV10-1 and J usage is TRBJ2-1, with 12 bases fitting TRBD2. Germline CDR1 reads WNHNN; CDR2 reads SYGVQD (reference sequence). This CDR3 region has 17 residues. With V trimmed by 0 bases and J by 3 bases, 3 bases remained unmatched. The CDR3 spells CASSESRTSGIYNEQFF. CDR3 in DNA: TGCGCCAGCAGTGAGTCCCGGACTAGCGGGATCTACAATGAGCAGTTCTTC.

V usage is TRBV7-8 and J usage is TRBJ2-1, with 7 bases identical to TRBD2. This CDR3 has 16 residues. Germline V gene lookup returns CDR1 SGHVS and CDR2 FQNEAQ. The V segment lost 1 base and the J segment 7 bases; nucleotides outside the gene matches: 10. The CDR3 spells CASSLDGGLVGNEQFF. The DNA for the CDR3 is TGTGCCAGCAGCTTAGATGGAGGACTAGTCGGGAATGAGCAGTTCTTC.

In its sample, this clone was seen once. J is TRBJ1-6 and V is TRBV28, with TRBD1 identical over 7 bases. CDR1 and CDR2 (germline): MDHEN, SYDVKM. The CDR3 totals 16 residues. Germline trimming cut 4 bases from V and 8 bases from J; bases unmatched to any gene: 11. The CDR3 DNA follows: TGTGCCAGCAGTTACACCCCTGGGGACAGAGATTCACCCCTCCACTTT. This sequence encodes CASSYTPGDRDSPLHF.

The chain couples TRBV7-8 to TRBJ2-7; possibly TRBD2 for D (5 bases). Germline loops: CDR1 SGHVS, CDR2 FQNEAQ. This CDR3 is built from 15 residues. Deletions cut 5 bases from V and 2 bases from J, with 16 bases between. The CDR3 nucleotides are TGTGCCAGCAGCATGGGTGAGGGTGTGGCCTACGAGCAGTACTTC. Amino acids: CASSMGEGVAYEQYF.

The chain is built from TRBV21-1 and TRBJ2-5. TRBV21-1 is given as a pseudogene. This CDR3 spans 16 amino acids. The CDR3 loop is CASSPGGPRHLKTQYF. The CDR3 DNA is TGTGCCAGCAGCCCTGGGGGACCGCGGCACCTTAAGACCCAGTACTTC.

The chain couples TRBV28 to TRBJ1-5, with unresolved D. This CDR3 spans 14 amino acids. The V gene's germline CDR1 is MDHEN and CDR2 SYDVKM. Trimming cost V 5 bases and J 4 bases, with 12 bases left between them. The CDR3, as DNA: TGTGCCAGCAGTCCTTTCAGAGGTAATCAGCCCCAGCATTTT. Translated, it gives CASSPFRGNQPQHF.

J is TRBJ2-7 and V is TRBV2; 10 bases are a match to TRBD1. From germline, CDR1 is SNHLY and CDR2 FYNNEI. With 6 bases clipped from V and 1 base from J, the junction kept 6 bases outside the gene matches. The CDR3 is made up of 15 amino acids. The CDR3 DNA is TGTGCCAGCAGGGGACAGGGGCTTACGTCCTACGAGCAGTACTTC. Amino acid sequence: CASRGQGLTSYEQYF.

V gene TRBV7-8 combines with J gene TRBJ2-1; D is unresolved. Looked up from germline, CDR1 is SGHVS and CDR2 is FQNEAQ. The CDR3 length is 15 residues. V was pared by 1 base and J by 5 bases, with 12 bases between. CDR3 DNA: TGTGCCAGCAGCTTAGGGTTAACTGGAGACAATGAGCAGTTCTTC. Translation: CASSLGLTGDNEQFF. Full variable domain (missing parts from reference TRBV7-8 and TRBJ2-1): GAGVSQSPRYKVAKRGQDVALRCDPISGHVSLFWYQQALGQGPEFLTYFQNEAQLDKSGLPSDRFFAERPEGSVSTLKIQRTQQEDSAVYLCASSLGLTGDNEQFFGPGTRLTVL.

This chain links TRBV2 with TRBJ1-5, with D possibly being TRBD1 (5 bases). V dropped 2 bases and J dropped 0 bases, with 8 bases sitting between them. CDR1 and CDR2 from the germline V gene are SNHLY and FYNNEI. The CDR3 covers 15 residues. The CDR3 loop reads CASSERGLSNQPQHF. In DNA form, the CDR3 reads TGTGCCAGCAGTGAAAGGGGACTTAGCAATCAGCCCCAGCATTTT. Drawing the rest from reference TRBV2 and TRBJ1-5, the complete variable domain is EPEVTQTPSHQVTQMGQEVILRCVPISNHLYFYWYRQILGQKVEFLVSFYNNEISEKSEIFDDQFSVERPDGSNFTLKIRSTKLEDSAMYFCASSERGLSNQPQHFGDGTRLSIL.

The V and J genes are TRBV9 and TRBJ2-1; 11 nucleotides line up with TRBD1. Trimming took 4 bases from V and 5 from J; bases not matched to a gene: 5. CDR3 length equals 15 residues. The V gene's germline CDR1 is SGDLS and CDR2 YYNGEE. In nucleotides, the CDR3 is TGTGCCAGCAGCCTGGGACAGGGGGACCACAATGAGCAGTTCTTC. Its protein product is CASSLGQGDHNEQFF.